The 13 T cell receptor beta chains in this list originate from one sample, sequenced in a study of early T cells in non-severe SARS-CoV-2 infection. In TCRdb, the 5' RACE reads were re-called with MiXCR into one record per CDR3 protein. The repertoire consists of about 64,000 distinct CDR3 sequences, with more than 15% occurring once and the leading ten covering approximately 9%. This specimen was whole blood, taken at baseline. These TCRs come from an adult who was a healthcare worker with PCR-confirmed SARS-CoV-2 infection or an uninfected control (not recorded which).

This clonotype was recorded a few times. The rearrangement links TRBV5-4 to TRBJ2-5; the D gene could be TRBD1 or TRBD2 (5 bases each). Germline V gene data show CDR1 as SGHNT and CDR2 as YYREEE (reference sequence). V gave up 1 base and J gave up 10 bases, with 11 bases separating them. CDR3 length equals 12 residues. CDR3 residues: CASSLRAGGQYF. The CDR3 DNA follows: TGTGCCAGCAGCTTGAGGGCTGGGGGCCAGTACTTC.

The CDR3 loop reads CATRPSGVSYEQYF. CDR3 nucleotide sequence: TGTGCCACCCGTCCTAGCGGGGTCTCCTACGAGCAGTACTTC. This rearrangement joins TRBV19 to TRBJ2-7; 9 bases map to TRBD2. In germline, CDR1 is LNHDA, CDR2 SQIVND (reference sequence). J lost 0 bases, V lost 10 bases, and 7 bases had no gene match. This CDR3 contains 14 residues.

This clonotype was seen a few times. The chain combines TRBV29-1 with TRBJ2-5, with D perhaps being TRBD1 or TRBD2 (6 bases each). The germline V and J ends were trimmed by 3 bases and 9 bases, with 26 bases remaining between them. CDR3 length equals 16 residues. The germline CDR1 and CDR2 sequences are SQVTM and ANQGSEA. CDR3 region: CSVEGSGTLQPGAQYF. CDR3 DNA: TGCAGCGTTGAGGGGTCCGGGACACTACAACCGGGGGCCCAGTACTTC.

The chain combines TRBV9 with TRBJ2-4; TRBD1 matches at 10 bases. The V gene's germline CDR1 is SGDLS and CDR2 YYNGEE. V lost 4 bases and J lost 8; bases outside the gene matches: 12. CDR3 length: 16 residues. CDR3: CASSIDRGRNQDIQYF. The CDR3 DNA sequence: TGTGCCAGCAGCATTGACAGGGGGCGAAATCAGGACATTCAGTACTTC.

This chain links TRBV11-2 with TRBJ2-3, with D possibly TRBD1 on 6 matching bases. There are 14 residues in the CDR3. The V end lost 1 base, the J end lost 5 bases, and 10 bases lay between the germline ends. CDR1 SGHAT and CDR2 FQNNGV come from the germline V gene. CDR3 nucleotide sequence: TGTGCCAGCAGCTTAGGGGGGCTGGGAGATACGCAGTATTTT. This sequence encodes CASSLGGLGDTQYF.

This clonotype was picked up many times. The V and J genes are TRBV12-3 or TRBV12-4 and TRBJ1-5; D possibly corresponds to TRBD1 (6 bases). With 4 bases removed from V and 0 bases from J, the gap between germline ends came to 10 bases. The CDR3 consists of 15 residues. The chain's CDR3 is CASSWGADSNQPQHF. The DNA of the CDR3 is TGTGCCAGCAGTTGGGGGGCCGATAGCAATCAGCCCCAGCATTTT.

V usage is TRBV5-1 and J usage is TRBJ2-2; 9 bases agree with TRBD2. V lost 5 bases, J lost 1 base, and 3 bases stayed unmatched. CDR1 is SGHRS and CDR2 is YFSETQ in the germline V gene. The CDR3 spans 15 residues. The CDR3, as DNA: TGCGCCAGCAGTTTGACTAGCGGGAACACCGGGGAGCTGTTTTTT. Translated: CASSLTSGNTGELFF.

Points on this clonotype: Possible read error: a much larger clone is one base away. CDR3 residues: CASRADYGYTF. The DNA for the CDR3 is TGTGCCAGCAGGGCAGACTATGGCTACACCTTC. J is TRBJ1-2 and V is TRBV28; D unclear. Germline V gives CDR1 MDHEN, CDR2 SYDVKM. This CDR3 region has 11 residues. The ends were cut back, 6 bases at V and 3 bases at J, with 5 bases in the middle.

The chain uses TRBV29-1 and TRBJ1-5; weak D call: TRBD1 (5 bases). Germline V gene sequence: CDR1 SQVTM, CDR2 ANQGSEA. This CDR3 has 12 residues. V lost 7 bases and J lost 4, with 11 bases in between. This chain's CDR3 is CSGGDLNQPQHF. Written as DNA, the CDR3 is TGCAGCGGCGGGGACCTTAATCAGCCCCAGCATTTT.

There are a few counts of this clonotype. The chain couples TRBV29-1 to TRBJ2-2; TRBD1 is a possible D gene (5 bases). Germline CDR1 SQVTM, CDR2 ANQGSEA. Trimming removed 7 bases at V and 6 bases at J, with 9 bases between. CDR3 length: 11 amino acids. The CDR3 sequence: CSAQGSGELFF. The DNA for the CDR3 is TGCAGCGCGCAGGGTTCCGGGGAGCTGTTTTTT.

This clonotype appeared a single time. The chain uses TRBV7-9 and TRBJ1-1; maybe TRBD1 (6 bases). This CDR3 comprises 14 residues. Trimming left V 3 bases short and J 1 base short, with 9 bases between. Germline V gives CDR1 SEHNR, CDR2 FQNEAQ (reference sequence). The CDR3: CASSLGHKNTEAFF. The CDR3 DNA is TGTGCCAGCAGCTTGGGACATAAGAACACTGAAGCTTTCTTT.

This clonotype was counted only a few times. The CDR3 protein is CASSQVGQLGNIQYF. The CDR3 DNA follows: TGTGCCAGCAGCCAAGTCGGCCAGTTGGGGAACATTCAGTACTTC. The chain has TRBV14 and TRBJ2-4; the D is unclear. The CDR3 has 15 amino acids. Trimming stripped 1 base from V and 7 bases from J, with 14 bases between. Germline V gives CDR1 SGHDN, CDR2 FVKESK.

The CDR3 spells CATGQANTGELFF. Here the CDR3 DNA reads TGTGCCACAGGACAGGCGAACACCGGGGAGCTGTTTTTT. This sequence joins TRBV6-1 and TRBJ2-2; 7 bases fit TRBD1. CDR3 length: 13 amino acids. Germline CDR1 and CDR2: MNHNS and SASEGT. V shed 10 bases, J shed 0 bases, and the junction held 2 bases outside the gene matches.